A selection of T cell receptor beta chains follows, all from one sample in a study of T cell responses to AZD1222 COVID-19 vaccine. Profiling relied on immunoSEQ multiplex PCR, and the TCRdb table lists in-frame clones only, not all of them. The profile covers 18,000 or so clones, with roughly 86% appearing a single time and 8% to 10% taken by the ten largest. Source: peripheral blood, taken 28 days after the second AZD1222 dose. All receptors come from an adult who received the AZD1222 COVID-19 vaccine. Each CDR3 is given with its conserved first and last residue. A D gene is named only where the DNA matches it firmly. Not all rows give a size; the values are once, few, many and, for expanded clones, a class.

d_gene | j_gene | v_gene | abundance | CDR3nt | CDR3aa
TRBD1 | TRBJ2-1 | TRBV5-4 | - | TGTGCCAGCAGCCCCCCGGGACAGGGGCGGGTGGGCAATGAGCAGTTCTTC | CASSPPGQGRVGNEQFF
- | TRBJ1-5 | TRBV7-2 | once | TGTGCCAGCAACACAGGTTCTTCGGGGCCCCAGCATTTT | CASNTGSSGPQHF
TRBD1 | TRBJ2-1 | TRBV10-1 | few | TGCGCCAGCAGTGAGGCACCGGGACAGGGCCACTACAATGAGCAGTTCTTC | CASSEAPGQGHYNEQFF
TRBD2 | TRBJ2-3 | TRBV4-2 | - | TGTGCCAGCAGCGATAGGACTAGCGGGGGGGCGAGGGGCACAGATACGCAGTATTTT | CASSDRTSGGARGTDTQYF
TRBD2 | TRBJ2-1 | TRBV24-1 | - | TGTGCCACCAGTGATTTGCGTAGTCGGGTGGAGACTAGCGGGAGGAGCTCCTACAATGAGCAGTTCTTC | CATSDLRSRVETSGRSSYNEQFF
TRBD2 | TRBJ2-3 | TRBV5-6 | - | TGTGCCAGCAGCTTCGGACTAGCGGGAGGTCAAGATACGCAGTATTTT | CASSFGLAGGQDTQYF
TRBD1 | TRBJ2-4 | TRBV28 | - | TGTGCCAGCAGTTATCGACAGGGGATAAACATTCAGTACTTC | CASSYRQGINIQYF
- | TRBJ2-3 | TRBV7-2 | - | TGTGCCAGCAGCTTAGCGGTGGGCAGGGGCGGCCGTAGCACAGATACGCAGTATTTT | CASSLAVGRGGRSTDTQYF
- | TRBJ1-3 | TRBV5-1 | - | TGCGCCAGCAGCGAAGCACTCTCTGGAAACACCATATATTTT | CASSEALSGNTIYF
- | TRBJ2-3 | TRBV27 | - | TGTGCCAGCAGTCCACTAAGGGCCACAGATACGCAGTATTTT | CASSPLRATDTQYF
- | TRBJ1-2 | TRBV3-1/TRBV3-2 | - | TGTGCCAGCAGCCAAATGGGAAAAACCGCCTATGGCTACACCTTC | CASSQMGKTAYGYTF
TRBD1 | TRBJ1-4 | TRBV9 | - | TGTGCCAGCAGCGCAGGGGGACAGGACTTCTTTGCAACTAATGAAAAACTGTTTTTT | CASSAGGQDFFATNEKLFF
- | TRBJ1-2 | TRBV19 | - | TGTGCCAGTAGTAACCCTTTGGGGGGCTACACCTTC | CASSNPLGGYTF
TRBD1 | TRBJ1-6 | TRBV7-8 | - | TGTGCCAGCAGCTTAGTGGCAGGGGGCCCCTCTAATTCACCCCTCCACTTT | CASSLVAGGPSNSPLHF
- | TRBJ1-2 | TRBV27 | - | TGTGCCAGCAGTTTTAACAGGGTTGAAGGCTACACCTTC | CASSFNRVEGYTF
- | TRBJ2-1 | TRBV5-5 | - | TGTGCCAGCAGCTTGCACCCCGGACGGCTCAATGAGCAGTTCTTC | CASSLHPGRLNEQFF
TRBD1 | TRBJ2-7 | TRBV10-1 | - | TGCGCCAGCAGTGCCGGGACAGGGAACGAGCAGTACTTC | CASSAGTGNEQYF
- | TRBJ2-1 | TRBV10-1 | - | TGCGCCAGCAGTGAGTGGGTTCGCAATGAGCAGTTCTTC | CASSEWVRNEQFF
- | TRBJ1-2 | TRBV6-4 | - | TGTGCCAGCAGTGCCGGGGCTAACTATGGCTACACCTTC | CASSAGANYGYTF
- | TRBJ2-3 | TRBV19 | - | TGTGCCAGTAGTAACTCGGATGATACGCAGTATTTT | CASSNSDDTQYF
TRBD1 | TRBJ1-4 | TRBV19 | - | TGTGCCAGTAGTACCGGGACAGGCCAAGGGAATGAAAAACTGTTTTTT | CASSTGTGQGNEKLFF
- | TRBJ1-5 | TRBV7-9 | - | TGTGCCAGCAGCTTAGGAGGGCAGCCGAATCAGCCCCAGCATTTT | CASSLGGQPNQPQHF